This T cell receptor beta chain came from a study of beta chain features in type 1 diabetes. The overall study: On cell yields, gender and age, patients and healthy donors were similar. Study observations and caveats: Shorter TCRB CDR3s, moderately but significantly so, were found in Type 1 diabetes patients in all four CD4+ subsets.

As concerns this clone: The antigen is not known.

The CDR3 is made up of 13 amino acids. V gave up 5 bases and J gave up 3 bases; unmatched junction bases: 3. Looked up from germline, CDR1 is KGHSH and CDR2 is LQKENI. The study reverse transcribed the entire isolated RNA, so it sequenced expressed TCRB transcripts. Profiled with immunoSEQ multiplex PCR; TCRdb holds only in-frame clones, not every one. The table includes approximately 27,000 clones, about 45% detected once. The J gene is TRBJ2-7, the V gene TRBV18; 8 bases map to TRBD2. The sequenced sample consisted of stem cell memory CD4+ T cells from blood. The source is a man under 40 with type 1 diabetes. CDR3 protein: CASSSGSFYEQYF. CDR3 nucleotide sequence: TGTGCCAGCTCAAGCGGGAGCTTCTACGAGCAGTACTTC.